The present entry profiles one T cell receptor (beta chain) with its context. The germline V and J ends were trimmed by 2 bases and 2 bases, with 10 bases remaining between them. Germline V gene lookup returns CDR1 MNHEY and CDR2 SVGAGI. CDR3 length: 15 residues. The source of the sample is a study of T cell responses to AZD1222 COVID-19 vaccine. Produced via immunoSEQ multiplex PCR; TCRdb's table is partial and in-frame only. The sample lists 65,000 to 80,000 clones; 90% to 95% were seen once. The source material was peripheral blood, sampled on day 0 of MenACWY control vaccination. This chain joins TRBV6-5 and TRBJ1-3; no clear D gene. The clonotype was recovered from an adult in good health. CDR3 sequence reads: CASSYRTRAGNTIYF. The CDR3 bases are TGTGCCAGCAGTTACCGGACCCGAGCTGGAAACACCATATATTTT.